Below are 22 T cell receptor beta chains sequenced from a single sample in a study of shared clonotypes between healthy human individuals (dated by TCRdb to the early 2020s). Library preparation employed the immunoSEQ multiplex PCR assay. The clones in this table, taken by TCRdb from immuneACCESS, are in-frame only. Not every clone is retained; where verified, under half of the shortfall comes from an unresolved V gene, and the cause of the rest is unknown. Recorded for this sample are 2 million to 2.5 million clones; under 97% of them occurred a single time. The leading ten clones occupy about 0.13% of the sample. Material for sequencing was naive CD4+ T cells sorted from blood. In the paper's terms, the cell subset or site label means: CD45RA+ positively selected. These receptor sequences come from a man aged 18 to 29 in good health.

To note about this clone: The same CDR3 arises from other DNA sequences in this sample as well. The chain has TRBV9 and TRBJ2-5; 7 bases are shared with TRBD1. There are 15 residues in the CDR3. V dropped 0 bases and J dropped 1; count of bases not matched to a gene: 3. CDR1 and CDR2 (germline): SGDLS, YYNGEE. Here the CDR3 reads CASSVAPGGQETQYF. For the CDR3, the DNA is TGTGCCAGCAGCGTAGCGCCAGGGGGCCAAGAGACCCAGTACTTC.

This clone has only one observation. The chain employs TRBV7-2 and TRBJ2-1; possible D gene TRBD2, 5 bases. The germline V and J ends were trimmed by 5 bases and 2 bases, with 13 bases remaining between them. CDR3 length: 15 residues. The germline V gene encodes CDR1 SGHTA and CDR2 FQGNSA. The CDR3 sequence: CASSQSGVTYNEQFF. For the CDR3, the DNA is TGTGCCAGCAGCCAGAGCGGAGTTACCTACAATGAGCAGTTCTTC.

The rearrangement uses TRBV30 and TRBJ1-3, with D maybe TRBD1 (6 bases). The V gene lost 0 bases and the J gene lost 2 bases, with 11 bases spanning the gap. Per the germline V gene, CDR1 is GTSNPN and CDR2 is SVGIG (reference sequence). The CDR3 is 15 amino acids. CDR3 sequence reads: CAWSVGGAAGNTIYF. As DNA, the CDR3 is TGTGCCTGGAGTGTAGGGGGGGCGGCTGGAAACACCATATATTTT. The whole variable domain, remainder taken from reference TRBV30 and TRBJ1-3, is SQTIHQWPATLVQPVGSPLSLECTVEGTSNPNLYWYRQAAGRGLQLLFYSVGIGQISSEVPQNLSASRPQDRQFILSSKKLLLSDSGFYLCAWSVGGAAGNTIYFGEGSWLTVV.

This rearrangement joins TRBV6-1 to TRBJ1-4, with D tentatively TRBD1 (5 bases). V lost 0 bases to trimming and J lost 6 bases, with 11 bases between them. The germline V gene encodes CDR1 MNHNS and CDR2 SASEGT. The CDR3 has 15 residues. This CDR3 is CASSEASRDHEKLFF. The CDR3 DNA reads TGTGCCAGCAGTGAAGCGTCGAGGGACCATGAAAAACTGTTTTTT.

The CDR3 spells CASSSRGQDNYGYTF. CDR3 DNA sequence: TGCGCCAGCAGCTCTAGGGGACAGGACAACTATGGCTACACCTTC. The genes are TRBV5-1 and TRBJ1-2; 8 bases map to TRBD1. V trimming: 3 bases; J trimming: 2 bases; junction bases outside the gene matches: 6. The CDR3 loop spans 15 amino acids. Germline CDR1 is SGHRS and CDR2 is YFSETQ.

This clone was picked up one time. The genes are TRBV19 and TRBJ1-6; D is ambiguous. V dropped 6 bases and J dropped 4 bases, with 7 bases sitting between them. Germline-derived CDR1 and CDR2 are LNHDA and SQIVND (reference sequence). This CDR3 comprises 13 residues. As DNA, the CDR3 is TGTGCCAGTAGGGCACCTTATAATTCACCCCTCCACTTT. This encodes CASRAPYNSPLHF.

This clone was recorded once. This chain connects TRBV10-3 to TRBJ2-2; 7 bases match TRBD2. CDR3 length: 14 residues. In germline, CDR1 is ENHRY, CDR2 SYGVKD. The V and J ends lost 8 bases and 5 bases, in that order; junction bases with no gene match: 8. In DNA form, the CDR3 reads TGTGCCATCCGCCCTGGGGGGGTAACCGGGGAGCTGTTTTTT. Translated, it gives CAIRPGGVTGELFF.

The gene calls are TRBV12-5 and TRBJ2-7; unclear D gene. Germline V lookup: CDR1 LGHNT, CDR2 FRNRAP. CDR3 size: 11 residues. V dropped 6 bases and J dropped 3 bases, with 6 bases sitting between them. This CDR3 reads CASGTSYEQYF. The CDR3 coding sequence is TGTGCTAGTGGCACAAGCTACGAGCAGTACTTC.

This rearrangement joins TRBV7-2 to TRBJ1-5; 7 positions match TRBD1. After removal of 3 bases from V and 6 bases from J, the junction contained 5 bases not matched to a gene. Germline assignment: CDR1 SGHTA and CDR2 FQGNSA. This CDR3 is built from 14 residues. The CDR3 region is CASSFGQVGQPQHF. In DNA form, the CDR3 reads TGTGCCAGCAGCTTTGGACAGGTGGGTCAGCCCCAGCATTTT. Complete variable domain (other parts from reference TRBV7-2 and TRBJ1-5): GAGVSQSPSNKVTEKGKDVELRCDPISGHTALYWYRQSLGQGLEFLIYFQGNSAPDKSGLPSDRFSAERTGGSVSTLTIQRTQQEDSAVYLCASSFGQVGQPQHFGDGTRLSIL.

A note on this clone: This same CDR3 is encoded by further DNA sequences in the sample. The gene calls are TRBV5-1 and TRBJ1-1; TRBD1 matches at 7 bases. Germline V CDR1 and CDR2: SGHRS, YFSETQ. Trimming at V came to 0 bases and at J to 2 bases, leaving 4 bases not matched to a gene. The length of the CDR3 is 15 residues. The CDR3 spells CASSLAGTDNTEAFF. CDR3 coding DNA: TGCGCCAGCAGCTTGGCCGGGACAGATAACACTGAAGCTTTCTTT.

J is TRBJ2-2 and V is TRBV10-1, with D possibly matching TRBD2 (5 bases). The V gene's germline CDR1 is WNHNN and CDR2 SYGVQD (reference sequence). With 2 bases removed from V and 3 bases from J, the gap between germline ends came to 7 bases. There are 14 residues in the CDR3. The CDR3 bases are TGCGCCAGCAGTGAGGGACTGGACACCGGGGAGCTGTTTTTT. Translated, it gives CASSEGLDTGELFF.

The chain is built from TRBV19 and TRBJ2-7, with TRBD1 as a possible D gene (7 bases). The CDR3 has 14 residues. V lost 6 bases and J lost 1, with 13 bases in between. Germline assignment: CDR1 LNHDA and CDR2 SQIVND (reference sequence). The CDR3: CASREGQSSYEQYF. CDR3 bases: TGTGCCAGTAGGGAGGGACAGAGTTCCTACGAGCAGTACTTC.

The CDR3 DNA sequence: TGTGCCAGCAGTTATACCCTACAGGGTATGGGTGGCTACACCTTC. Protein product: CASSYTLQGMGGYTF. The V call is TRBV6-6, the J call TRBJ1-2, with D possibly TRBD1 on 6 matching bases. Germline V gene sequence: CDR1 MNHNY, CDR2 SVGAGI (reference sequence). This CDR3 region has 15 residues. The V and J ends lost 3 bases and 7 bases respectively, with 18 bases between them.

The V and J genes are TRBV6-5 and TRBJ2-2; TRBD2 matches 7 bases. V lost 6 bases, J lost 4 bases, and 8 bases stayed unmatched. This CDR3 spans 15 amino acids. Germline loops: CDR1 MNHEY, CDR2 SVGAGI. CDR3 loop: CASSLTSSSTGELFF. The CDR3 DNA sequence: TGTGCCAGCAGCCTGACTAGCAGCAGCACCGGGGAGCTGTTTTTT.

This clone was seen a handful of times. This sequence joins TRBV2 and TRBJ2-5, with TRBD1 matching over 7 bases. The CDR3 has 14 amino acids. V lost 7 bases and J lost 1; bases outside the gene matches: 6. Germline V gene data show CDR1 as SNHLY and CDR2 as FYNNEI. This CDR3 reads CASIDRVPQETQYF. CDR3 sequence (DNA): TGTGCCAGCATTGACAGGGTCCCCCAAGAGACCCAGTACTTC.

Of note for this clone: Other DNA sequences from this sample encode an identical CDR3 as well. V and J are TRBV2 and TRBJ1-1; 8 bases align to TRBD1. The germline gives CDR1 SNHLY, CDR2 FYNNEI. V shed 6 bases, J shed 1 base, and the junction held 4 bases outside the gene matches. This CDR3 contains 14 residues. CDR3 loop: CASSRQGQNTEAFF. In nucleotides, the CDR3 is TGTGCCAGCAGCCGACAGGGGCAGAACACTGAAGCTTTCTTT.

The rearrangement joins TRBV15 to TRBJ1-5; maybe TRBD1 (5 bases). The V and J ends lost 1 base and 6 bases respectively, with 16 bases between them. Germline V gene data show CDR1 as LNHNV and CDR2 as YYDKDF (reference sequence). The CDR3 is 16 residues long. The CDR3 DNA reads as TGTGCCACCAGCAGAGTGGCCGATGGGGGAAGTCAGCCCCAGCATTTT. Protein: CATSRVADGGSQPQHF.

The chain employs TRBV29-1 and TRBJ1-1; D is perhaps TRBD1 (5 bases). CDR1 is SQVTM and CDR2 is ANQGSEA in the germline V gene. The V end lost 4 bases, the J end lost 11 bases, and 20 bases lay between the germline ends. There are 13 residues in the CDR3. The CDR3 DNA is TGCAGCGTTGTAGACAGTACGAGGGTAAGGGCTTTCTTT. Protein sequence: CSVVDSTRVRAFF.

V gene TRBV2 combines with J gene TRBJ2-3; TRBD1 agrees at 8 bases. Losses at the gene ends were 9 bases for V and 0 bases for J; bases not matched to a gene: 5. Germline CDR1 and CDR2: SNHLY and FYNNEI. This CDR3 is built from 14 residues. The CDR3 DNA reads TGTGCCAGTTCACAGGGGGAGAGCACAGATACGCAGTATTTT. Its translation is CASSQGESTDTQYF. Based on the CDR3 plus reference TRBV2 and TRBJ2-3, the full variable domain is EPEVTQTPSHQVTQMGQEVILRCVPISNHLYFYWYRQILGQKVEFLVSFYNNEISEKSEIFDDQFSVERPDGSNFTLKIRSTKLEDSAMYFCASSQGESTDTQYFGPGTRLTVL.

Notes on this clone: Other nucleotide sequences in the sample specify the same CDR3. The chain links TRBV6-1 to TRBJ2-2; D might be TRBD2 (6 bases). The CDR3 is 14 amino acids. Germline lookup yields CDR1 MNHNS and CDR2 SASEGT. Deletions cut 5 bases from V and 2 bases from J, with 9 bases between. This CDR3 is CASSRDLNTGELFF. The CDR3 coding sequence is TGTGCCAGCAGTAGGGACTTAAACACCGGGGAGCTGTTTTTT.

In the case of this clone: In the same sample, other DNA sequences code for this CDR3. The chain couples TRBV5-1 to TRBJ2-3, with 11 bases lining up with TRBD1. The V gene's germline CDR1 is SGHRS and CDR2 YFSETQ. The CDR3 has 15 residues. V lost 4 bases and J lost 1; bases outside the gene matches: 2. The CDR3 DNA sequence: TGCGCCAGCAGCCGGGGACAGGGGGGCACAGATACGCAGTATTTT. Translated: CASSRGQGGTDTQYF.

This chain links TRBV19 with TRBJ1-5; D is undetermined. This CDR3 comprises 15 residues. CDR1 is LNHDA and CDR2 is SQIVND in the germline V gene (reference sequence). Trimming took 5 bases from V and 0 from J, leaving 11 bases between them. CDR3 in amino acids: CASSSSASSNQPQHF. CDR3 nucleotides: TGTGCCAGTAGTTCGTCCGCTTCTAGCAATCAGCCCCAGCATTTT.